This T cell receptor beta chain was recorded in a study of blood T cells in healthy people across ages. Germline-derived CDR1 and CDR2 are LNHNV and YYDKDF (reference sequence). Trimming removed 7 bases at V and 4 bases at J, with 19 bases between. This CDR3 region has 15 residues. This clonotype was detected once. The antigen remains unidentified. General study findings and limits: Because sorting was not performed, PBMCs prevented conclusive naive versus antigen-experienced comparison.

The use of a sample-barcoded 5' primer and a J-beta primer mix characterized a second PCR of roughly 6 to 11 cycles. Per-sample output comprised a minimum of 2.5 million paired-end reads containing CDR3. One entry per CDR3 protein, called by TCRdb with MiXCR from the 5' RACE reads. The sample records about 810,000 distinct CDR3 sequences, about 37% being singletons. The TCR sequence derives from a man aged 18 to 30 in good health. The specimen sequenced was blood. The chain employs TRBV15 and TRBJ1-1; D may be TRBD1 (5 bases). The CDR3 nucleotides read TGTGCCACCACCCGAGATCGGGGGATTGGCACTGAAGCTTTCTTT. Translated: CATTRDRGIGTEAFF.